The 32 T cell receptor beta chains reported below all come from one sample, sequenced in a study of blood T cell repertoires in COVID-19. The method was immunoSEQ multiplex PCR; TCRdb's version includes in-frame clones alone and lacks a portion of them. The table shows 150,000 to 250,000 clones, with roughly four fifths occurring only once. Sequenced: PBMCs or T cells enriched from blood (not recorded which). These receptor sequences come from a man aged 35 to 55 who had recovered from COVID-19.

The DNA for the CDR3 is TGTGCCAGCAGTTACCCCGCAGGGGGACGGTACAATGAGCAGTTCTTC. Protein sequence: CASSYPAGGRYNEQFF. The chain employs TRBV6-2 or TRBV6-3 and TRBJ2-1; 7 nucleotides line up with TRBD1. J lost 4 bases, V lost 2 bases, and 8 bases had no gene match. Per germline, CDR1 MNHEY and CDR2 SVGEGT. This CDR3 region has 16 residues.

This chain joins TRBV7-9 and TRBJ2-3; 8 positions match TRBD2. The germline CDR1 and CDR2 sequences are SEHNR and FQNEAQ (reference sequence). This CDR3 is built from 18 residues. V shed 0 bases and J 2 bases; nucleotides not matched to a gene: 10. The CDR3 spells CASSLAEASGPTTDTQYF. CDR3 nucleotide sequence: TGTGCCAGCAGCTTAGCGGAGGCTAGCGGGCCAACCACAGATACGCAGTATTTT.

The rearrangement joins TRBV30 to TRBJ2-2; D is perhaps TRBD2 (6 bases). The CDR3 loop spans 15 amino acids. Per the germline V gene, CDR1 is GTSNPN and CDR2 is SVGIG (reference sequence). V was pared by 0 bases and J by 2 bases, with 10 bases between. CDR3 region: CAWSVGSGNTGELFF. The CDR3 bases are TGTGCCTGGAGTGTCGGTAGCGGCAACACCGGGGAGCTGTTTTTT.

The V call is TRBV7-2, the J call TRBJ2-1, with a weak D call TRBD2 (6 bases). The germline V gene encodes CDR1 SGHTA and CDR2 FQGNSA. This CDR3 spans 16 amino acids. V was shortened by 3 bases and J by 2 bases, with 14 bases between the two germline ends. Here the CDR3 reads CASSFSSAKAYNEQFF. As DNA, the CDR3 is TGTGCCAGCAGCTTTTCTAGCGCCAAAGCCTACAATGAGCAGTTCTTC.

The chain combines TRBV29-1 with TRBJ2-7; TRBD1 matches at 10 bases. Germline assignment: CDR1 SQVTM and CDR2 ANQGSEA. The CDR3 contains 15 residues. J was trimmed by 3 bases and V by 6 bases; bases with no gene match: 11. CDR3 in DNA: TGCAGCGTGACCTTTGGGACAGGGGTTTTCTACGAGCAGTACTTC. Amino acids: CSVTFGTGVFYEQYF.

V gene TRBV12-5 combines with J gene TRBJ2-2; 8 nucleotides align to TRBD2. CDR3 length: 17 amino acids. The trim removed 2 bases at V and 3 bases at J, leaving 8 bases unmatched. Germline lookup yields CDR1 LGHNT and CDR2 FRNRAP. The CDR3 sequence: CASGLIGAGEDTGELFF. The CDR3 bases are TGTGCTAGTGGTTTGATAGGAGCGGGAGAAGACACCGGGGAGCTGTTTTTT. The full variable domain, with the rest looked up from reference TRBV12-5 and TRBJ2-2, is DARVTQTPRHKVTEMGQEVTMRCQPILGHNTVFWYRQTMMQGLELLAYFRNRAPLDDSGMPKDRFSAEMPDATLATLKIQPSEPRDSAVYFCASGLIGAGEDTGELFFGEGSRLTVL.

This clone was detected only once. The J gene is TRBJ1-3, the V gene TRBV19; D unclear. V was clipped by 3 bases and J by 0 bases, with 15 bases between them. The germline CDR1 and CDR2 sequences are LNHDA and SQIVND (reference sequence). This CDR3 is built from 17 residues. The CDR3 nucleotides read TGTGCCAGTAGTATGTCCCCCTCAGCGCACTCTGGAAACACCATATATTTT. Amino acids: CASSMSPSAHSGNTIYF.

This chain connects TRBV5-4 to TRBJ2-5; 9 bases line up with TRBD2. Germline values: CDR1 SGHNT, CDR2 YYREEE (reference sequence). V lost 4 bases to trimming and J lost 1 base; unmatched junction nucleotides: 5. The CDR3 runs to 15 residues. The CDR3 DNA sequence: TGTGCCAGCAGCCCTCTAGCGGGGCTCCAAGAGACCCAGTACTTC. Encoded protein: CASSPLAGLQETQYF. Full variable domain (missing parts from reference TRBV5-4 and TRBJ2-5): ETGVTQSPTHLIKTRGQQVTLRCSSQSGHNTVSWYQQALGQGPQFIFQYYREEENGRGNFPPRFSGLQFPNYSSELNVNALELDDSALYLCASSPLAGLQETQYFGPGTRLLVL.

J is TRBJ2-7 and V is TRBV4-2; a weak D match, TRBD2 (6 bases). Germline CDR1 and CDR2: LGHNA and YNFKEQ. Trimming took off 1 base at V and 7 bases at J, with 14 bases between the two ends. This CDR3 comprises 14 residues. The CDR3 reads CASSQGTGREEQYF. The CDR3 nucleotides are TGTGCCAGCAGCCAAGGAACCGGACGGGAGGAGCAGTACTTC.

The genes are TRBV18 and TRBJ2-3; 8 nucleotides align to TRBD1. CDR1 and CDR2 (germline): KGHSH, LQKENI. With V trimmed by 3 bases and J by 4 bases, 24 bases remained unmatched. This CDR3 is 21 amino acids long. In DNA, the CDR3 is TGTGCCAGCTCACCTATTCCTTTAATTGGACAGGGAATCAACACACCAGATACGCAGTATTTT. Its protein product is CASSPIPLIGQGINTPDTQYF.

This chain joins TRBV2 and TRBJ1-6; 12 nucleotides line up with TRBD1. After removal of 5 bases from V and 1 base from J, the junction contained 9 bases not matched to a gene. The CDR3 runs to 19 residues. CDR1 is SNHLY and CDR2 is FYNNEI in the germline V gene. The CDR3 coding sequence is TGTGCCAGCAGTTCCCCGGGACAGGGGGCGAGGTCCTATAATTCACCCCTCCACTTT. Translating gives CASSSPGQGARSYNSPLHF.

This chain connects TRBV19 to TRBJ2-1; TRBD2 matches at 9 bases. The CDR3 covers 17 residues. The trim removed 3 bases at V and 6 bases at J, leaving 12 bases unmatched. The germline gives CDR1 LNHDA, CDR2 SQIVND (reference sequence). Here the CDR3 reads CASSIMASGNIANEQFF. The CDR3 DNA follows: TGTGCCAGTAGTATTATGGCTAGCGGGAATATAGCCAATGAGCAGTTCTTC.

The chain combines TRBV6-5 with TRBJ1-2; D is possibly TRBD1 (5 bases). Germline V CDR1 and CDR2: MNHEY, SVGAGI. CDR3 size: 14 residues. V was cut by 0 bases and J by 7 bases, with 12 bases left in between. This CDR3 is CASSYSTGEIGYTF. As DNA, the CDR3 is TGTGCCAGCAGTTACTCTACAGGCGAGATTGGCTACACCTTC.

J is TRBJ1-5 and V is TRBV10-2; D possibly corresponds to TRBD1 (6 bases). This CDR3 has 16 amino acids. Looked up from germline, CDR1 is WSHSY and CDR2 is SAAADI. Trimming cost V 1 base and J 9 bases, with 19 bases left between them. The CDR3 loop reads CASSEFQGTLVWPQHF. CDR3 sequence (DNA): TGCGCCAGCAGTGAGTTTCAGGGGACGTTAGTTTGGCCCCAGCATTTT.

The rearrangement links TRBV24-1 to TRBJ2-2; D may be TRBD1 (6 bases). Trimming shortened V by 3 bases and J by 4 bases, and 14 bases separated the two germline ends. The CDR3 runs to 16 residues. Germline CDR1 KGHDR, CDR2 SFDVKD. The CDR3 reads CATSDPGRGITGELFF. The DNA of the CDR3 is TGTGCCACCAGTGATCCGGGCAGGGGTATCACCGGGGAGCTGTTTTTT.

In the case of this clone: One end of the junction varies from germline; a read error may be responsible. The chain employs TRBV7-7 and TRBJ2-1; D is possibly TRBD1 (6 bases). The CDR3 spans 13 residues. Germline CDR1 is SSHAT and CDR2 is FNYEAQ (reference sequence). The CDR3: CASSLGQHNEQFF. The DNA for the CDR3 is TGTGCTAGCAGCCTCGGACAGCACAATGAGCAGTTCTTC.

The V gene is TRBV6-1, the J gene TRBJ1-1; D possibly corresponds to TRBD1 (6 bases). With 3 bases removed from V and 4 bases from J, the gap between germline ends came to 12 bases. Looked up from germline, CDR1 is MNHNS and CDR2 is SASEGT. The CDR3 is made up of 14 amino acids. CDR3 DNA: TGTGCCAGCAGTGATTGGCAGGGGAGCACTGAAGCTTTCTTT. Protein sequence: CASSDWQGSTEAFF.

The chain links TRBV6-5 to TRBJ2-6; weak D call: TRBD1 (6 bases). Trimming pared 11 bases from V and 2 bases from J, leaving 10 bases between. From germline, CDR1 is MNHEY and CDR2 SVGAGI. This CDR3 is 13 amino acids long. CDR3 coding DNA: TGTGCCGGGAACAGGGCTGGGGCCAACGTCCTGACTTTC. Residues: CAGNRAGANVLTF.

The rearrangement links TRBV6-5 to TRBJ1-2, with 8 positions matching TRBD1. Germline loops: CDR1 MNHEY, CDR2 SVGAGI. The V segment lost 6 bases and the J segment 8 bases; nucleotides outside the gene matches: 8. The CDR3 covers 13 residues. DNA for the CDR3: TGTGCCAGCAGACTCGGACAGGGTGGAGGCTACACCTTC. Protein product: CASRLGQGGGYTF.

The CDR3 DNA follows: TGCAGCGTTGAAGATTTCTCAGCGTCGGGCACAGATACGCAGTATTTT. It is translated as CSVEDFSASGTDTQYF. The chain is built from TRBV29-1 and TRBJ2-3; no firm D call. Trimming shortened V by 0 bases and J by 1 base, and 14 bases separated the two germline ends. Germline CDR1 SQVTM, CDR2 ANQGSEA. The CDR3 is 16 residues long.

This clone was recorded only once. The rearrangement links TRBV19 to TRBJ2-2; 8 bases match TRBD2. Trimming cost V 2 bases and J 1 base; bases outside gene matches: 6. CDR1 and CDR2 from the germline V gene are LNHDA and SQIVND (reference sequence). CDR3 length: 17 amino acids. In DNA, the CDR3 is TGTGCCAGTAGTATAATCAGGAGCGGGGGGAACACCGGGGAGCTGTTTTTT. Protein sequence: CASSIIRSGGNTGELFF.

This clone was detected once. This chain links TRBV7-2 with TRBJ2-2; a weak D match, TRBD2 (6 bases). The germline V gene encodes CDR1 SGHTA and CDR2 FQGNSA. The CDR3 is 15 amino acids. The V gene lost 3 bases and the J gene lost 0 bases, with 8 bases spanning the gap. This CDR3 reads CASSFGTSNTGELFF. The CDR3 nucleotides are TGTGCCAGCAGCTTCGGGACTTCGAACACCGGGGAGCTGTTTTTT.

V gene TRBV30 combines with J gene TRBJ2-1; no definite D call. V gave up 3 bases and J gave up 6 bases, with 6 bases separating them. The CDR3 totals 11 residues. The germline gives CDR1 GTSNPN, CDR2 SVGIG (reference sequence). CDR3 in amino acids: CAWSASNEQFF. In nucleotides, the CDR3 is TGTGCCTGGAGCGCGAGCAATGAGCAGTTCTTC.

The chain has TRBV27 and TRBJ2-1, with D hard to call. V was clipped by 5 bases and J by 9 bases, with 17 bases between them. The CDR3 loop spans 14 amino acids. Germline V gene sequence: CDR1 MNHEY, CDR2 SMNVEV (reference sequence). The CDR3 region is CASSPNSDPAEQFF. In DNA form, the CDR3 reads TGTGCCAGCAGTCCCAACAGTGACCCCGCTGAGCAGTTCTTC.

This chain joins TRBV6-5 and TRBJ1-4; D gene uncertain. There are 12 residues in the CDR3. Trimming shortened V by 7 bases and J by 8 bases, and 11 bases separated the two germline ends. Looked up from germline, CDR1 is MNHEY and CDR2 is SVGAGI. The CDR3 loop reads CASNGLGEKLFF. The CDR3 bases are TGTGCCAGCAACGGCCTCGGGGAAAAACTGTTTTTT.

The chain joins TRBV12-3 or TRBV12-4 to TRBJ2-1; the D gene is possibly TRBD2 (6 bases). The CDR3 spans 13 residues. Trimming left V 6 bases short and J 9 bases short, with 15 bases between. CDR3 residues: CASSLRPGGEQFF. CDR3 nucleotide sequence: TGTGCCAGCAGCCTACGACCCGGGGGTGAGCAGTTCTTC.

The chain uses TRBV5-4 and TRBJ2-2; D unresolved. Germline CDR1 and CDR2: SGHNT and YYREEE (reference sequence). Trimming took off 7 bases at V and 1 base at J, with 8 bases between the two ends. The CDR3 covers 13 residues. CDR3 DNA: TGTGCCAGCCGCGCTCAGAACACCGGGGAGCTGTTTTTT. It translates to CASRAQNTGELFF. Variable domain in full (rest from reference TRBV5-4 and TRBJ2-2): ETGVTQSPTHLIKTRGQQVTLRCSSQSGHNTVSWYQQALGQGPQFIFQYYREEENGRGNFPPRFSGLQFPNYSSELNVNALELDDSALYLCASRAQNTGELFFGEGSRLTVL.

The genes are TRBV3-1 (or the pseudogene TRBV3-2) and TRBJ2-3; possible D gene TRBD1, 6 bases. This CDR3 region has 17 residues. CDR1 is LGHDT, CDR2 YNNKEL, per germline (reference sequence). V lost 2 bases and J 1 base, leaving 16 bases between the germline ends. DNA of the CDR3: TGTGCCAGCAGCCAAACCCGTGAGGACAGAGGCACAGATACGCAGTATTTT. This encodes CASSQTREDRGTDTQYF.

J is TRBJ2-2 and V is TRBV29-1, with D tentatively TRBD1 (6 bases). Per the germline V gene, CDR1 is SQVTM and CDR2 is ANQGSEA. V was trimmed by 7 bases and J by 8 bases, leaving 17 bases between them. This CDR3 has 13 amino acids. The CDR3 sequence is CSAQEGVSGELFF. Written as DNA, the CDR3 is TGCAGCGCACAAGAGGGGGTTTCGGGGGAGCTGTTTTTT.

This clone has only one observation. The gene calls are TRBV19 and TRBJ1-1; a possible D gene is TRBD1 (6 bases). V shed 7 bases and J shed 0 bases, with 9 bases lying between them. Per the germline V gene, CDR1 is LNHDA and CDR2 is SQIVND (reference sequence). There are 13 residues in the CDR3. CDR3 DNA: TGTGCCAGTACAGGGGAAATGAACACTGAAGCTTTCTTT. Translated, it gives CASTGEMNTEAFF.

The chain combines TRBV5-1 with TRBJ1-5; 9 bases match TRBD1. This CDR3 spans 15 amino acids. Germline CDR1 SGHRS, CDR2 YFSETQ. The V segment lost 3 bases and the J segment 4 bases; nucleotides outside the gene matches: 5. The DNA for the CDR3 is TGCGCCAGCAGCTCAGGGACAGGGAGGAATCAGCCCCAGCATTTT. It yields the protein CASSSGTGRNQPQHF.

The chain carries TRBV4-3 and TRBJ1-5; D is undetermined. There are 13 residues in the CDR3. Germline-derived CDR1 and CDR2 are LGHNA and YSLEER. V shed 0 bases and J shed 6 bases, with 6 bases lying between them. The CDR3 region is CASSQDWSQPQHF. The DNA for the CDR3 is TGCGCCAGCAGCCAAGATTGGAGTCAGCCCCAGCATTTT.